These 21 T cell receptor beta chains originate from one sample sequenced in a study of blood T cell repertoires in COVID-19. This table comes from immunoSEQ multiplex PCR, and its TCRdb copy is limited to in-frame clones, with some not included. The data hold 350,000 or so clones, with around 80% observed a single time. Material for sequencing was peripheral blood. These receptors originate from a man in his thirties or forties with active or convalescent COVID-19.

V is TRBV10-3 and J is TRBJ2-5; 14 bases fit TRBD2. This CDR3 region has 15 residues. Trimming took 10 bases from V and 5 from J; bases not matched to a gene: 9. Germline values: CDR1 ENHRY, CDR2 SYGVKD. The CDR3 DNA sequence: TGTGCCACCCTGGGACTAGCGGGAGCCTCGGAGACCCAGTACTTC. This encodes CATLGLAGASETQYF.

The rearrangement joins TRBV4-2 to TRBJ2-1; D is uncertain. V gave up 1 base and J gave up 4 bases, with 11 bases separating them. Germline values: CDR1 LGHNA, CDR2 YNFKEQ. CDR3 length equals 15 residues. The CDR3 loop reads CASSQGLSRYNEQFF. Here the CDR3 DNA reads TGTGCCAGCAGCCAAGGCTTGAGCAGGTACAATGAGCAGTTCTTC.

DNA for the CDR3: TGTGCCAGCAGCGCGATGGGCGCCGCGAACACCGGGGAGCTGTTTTTT. Its protein is CASSAMGAANTGELFF. V gene TRBV7-3 combines with J gene TRBJ2-2; D is undetermined. CDR1 and CDR2 (germline): SGHTA, FQGTGA. The CDR3 runs to 16 residues. V gave up 5 bases and J gave up 0 bases, with 13 bases separating them. The full variable domain, its missing parts supplied by reference TRBV7-3 and TRBJ2-2, is GAGVSQTPSNKVTEKGKYVELRCDPISGHTALYWYRQSLGQGPEFLIYFQGTGAADDSGLPNDRFFAVRPEGSVSTLKIQRTERGDSAVYLCASSAMGAANTGELFFGEGSRLTVL.

The V and J genes are TRBV27 and TRBJ2-7; a weak D match, TRBD2 (6 bases). V lost 5 bases to trimming and J lost 2 bases, with 10 bases between them. The CDR3 has 13 residues. The germline V gene has CDR1 MNHEY and CDR2 SMNVEV (reference sequence). The CDR3 is CASSLGLTYEQYF. The CDR3 region has the DNA TGTGCCAGCAGTCTCGGACTAACCTACGAGCAGTACTTC.

The chain combines TRBV5-1 with TRBJ1-2; 7 nucleotides line up with TRBD1. This CDR3 is built from 13 residues. Germline V CDR1 and CDR2: SGHRS, YFSETQ. With 6 bases clipped from V and 5 bases from J, the junction kept 7 bases outside the gene matches. The CDR3 is CASTPGTAYGYTF. The CDR3 DNA is TGCGCCAGCACCCCCGGGACAGCTTATGGCTACACCTTC.

The chain links TRBV5-6 to TRBJ1-2; 7 positions agree with TRBD1. Germline CDR1 is SGHDT and CDR2 is YYEEEE. V lost 5 bases and J lost 6; bases outside the gene matches: 13. CDR3 size: 15 residues. For the CDR3, the DNA is TGTGCCAGCAGTTCCTCCGGGACAGTGGGTGATGGCTACACCTTC. This translates into CASSSSGTVGDGYTF.

The DNA of the CDR3 is TGTGCCACCAGCAGAGATAAGGGCGGGGCCCAATATTACGAGCAGTACTTC. It encodes CATSRDKGGAQYYEQYF. J is TRBJ2-7 and V is TRBV15; weak D call: TRBD2 (6 bases). CDR3 length: 17 amino acids. The V gene's germline CDR1 is LNHNV and CDR2 YYDKDF (reference sequence). Trimming stripped 0 bases from V and 4 bases from J, with 19 bases between.

The chain joins TRBV5-1 to TRBJ2-3; a weak D match, TRBD2 (5 bases). Germline V gene sequence: CDR1 SGHRS, CDR2 YFSETQ. Trimming took off 4 bases at V and 1 base at J, with 10 bases between the two ends. This CDR3 is built from 14 residues. The CDR3 bases are TGCGCCAGCAGCGCGTCCGGGGGCACAGATACGCAGTATTTT. Translated, it gives CASSASGGTDTQYF.

DNA of the CDR3: TGTGCCAGCAGCGCCGGGGCGGGGCCCACTGAAGCTTTCTTT. Translation: CASSAGAGPTEAFF. The rearrangement uses TRBV9 and TRBJ1-1; tentatively, D is TRBD1 (5 bases). V lost 3 bases and J 4 bases, leaving 13 bases between the germline ends. The CDR3 length is 14 residues. Germline V gene lookup returns CDR1 SGDLS and CDR2 YYNGEE.

The J gene is TRBJ2-6, the V gene TRBV5-1; TRBD1 matches at 7 bases. Unmatched junction bases numbered 3, after V lost 0 bases and J lost 0 bases. Germline CDR1 and CDR2: SGHRS and YFSETQ. The CDR3 covers 17 residues. The CDR3 is CASSLVTGNSGANVLTF. For the CDR3, the DNA is TGCGCCAGCAGCTTGGTGACAGGGAACTCTGGGGCCAACGTCCTGACTTTC.

The V and J genes are TRBV4-1 and TRBJ1-4; 7 nucleotides agree with TRBD1. The V and J ends lost 1 base and 4 bases, in that order; junction bases with no gene match: 3. The CDR3 spans 15 residues. Per germline, CDR1 MGHRA and CDR2 YSYEKL. The CDR3 DNA reads TGCGCCAGCAGCCAAGGACAGGGAGGTAATGAAAAACTGTTTTTT. Translating it yields CASSQGQGGNEKLFF.

This clone came up a few times. V is TRBV27 and J is TRBJ2-1; TRBD1 matches at 7 bases. This CDR3 region has 15 residues. The germline gives CDR1 MNHEY, CDR2 SMNVEV (reference sequence). The junction had 10 bases not matched to a gene; V was cut back by 5 bases and J by 6 bases. The CDR3, as DNA: TGTGCCAGCAGTCCGCGACAGGGTTTCGGCAATGAGCAGTTCTTC. This encodes CASSPRQGFGNEQFF.

The chain carries TRBV19 and TRBJ2-5, with 13 bases that match TRBD2. V was pared by 6 bases and J by 5 bases, with 18 bases of the junction left unmatched. CDR1 and CDR2 (germline): LNHDA, SQIVND (reference sequence). The CDR3 has 19 residues. The CDR3 region has the DNA TGTGCCAGTAGCGGGAACCCCCTCGGACTAGCGGGAGATGTGGAGACCCAGTACTTC. This gives the protein CASSGNPLGLAGDVETQYF.

The chain uses TRBV7-2 and TRBJ1-2; weak D call: TRBD1 (6 bases). The V gene lost 5 bases and the J gene lost 6 bases, with 19 bases spanning the gap. CDR3 length: 15 residues. The germline V gene has CDR1 SGHTA and CDR2 FQGNSA. The CDR3 coding sequence is TGTGCCAGCAGCCCAACGATTGGGGGGGCAAATGGCTACACCTTC. Translating gives CASSPTIGGANGYTF. Variable domain in full (rest from reference TRBV7-2 and TRBJ1-2): GAGVSQSPSNKVTEKGKDVELRCDPISGHTALYWYRQSLGQGLEFLIYFQGNSAPDKSGLPSDRFSAERTGGSVSTLTIQRTQQEDSAVYLCASSPTIGGANGYTFGSGTRLTVV.

The V gene is TRBV4-1, the J gene TRBJ2-3, with 9 nucleotides matching TRBD1. The V gene's germline CDR1 is MGHRA and CDR2 YSYEKL. Losses at the gene ends were 8 bases for V and 2 bases for J; bases not matched to a gene: 17. The CDR3 totals 18 residues. This chain's CDR3 is CASSSRAPGTGNTDTQYF. CDR3 DNA sequence: TGCGCCAGCTCCTCAAGAGCCCCCGGGACAGGGAACACAGATACGCAGTATTTT.

This chain links TRBV19 with TRBJ2-3; 7 bases align to TRBD2. V shed 7 bases, J shed 4 bases, and the junction held 5 bases outside the gene matches. This CDR3 spans 13 amino acids. CDR1 is LNHDA, CDR2 SQIVND, per germline (reference sequence). The CDR3 coding sequence is TGTGCCAGTAAATCCCGGGAGGCAGATACGCAGTATTTT. This encodes CASKSREADTQYF.

This clone was counted between two and nine times. This chain links TRBV7-8 with TRBJ2-1; 12 positions match TRBD2. The CDR3 is made up of 20 amino acids. The V segment lost 1 base and the J segment 2 bases; nucleotides outside the gene matches: 12. Germline-derived CDR1 and CDR2 are SGHVS and FQNEAQ. The CDR3 spells CASSLVQGAPSGRAYNEQFF. CDR3 nucleotides: TGTGCCAGCAGCTTAGTACAGGGGGCGCCTAGCGGGAGGGCCTACAATGAGCAGTTCTTC.

This clone was detected only a few times. CDR3 in DNA: TGTGCCAGCAGCCCTACTAGCGGGATTCGGAATGAGCAGTTCTTC. Its translation is CASSPTSGIRNEQFF. V gene TRBV9 combines with J gene TRBJ2-1; 10 bases align to TRBD2. This CDR3 contains 15 residues. Unmatched junction bases numbered 8, after V lost 4 bases and J lost 7 bases. Germline lookup yields CDR1 SGDLS and CDR2 YYNGEE. Supplemented by reference TRBV9 and TRBJ2-1, the full variable domain reads DSGVTQTPKHLITATGQRVTLRCSPRSGDLSVYWYQQSLDQGLQFLIQYYNGEERAKGNILERFSAQQFPDLHSELNLSSLELGDSALYFCASSPTSGIRNEQFFGPGTRLTVL.

This chain uses TRBV30 with TRBJ1-2; D ambiguous. Germline lookup yields CDR1 GTSNPN and CDR2 SVGIG (reference sequence). The CDR3 sequence is 12 residues long. V was shortened by 5 bases and J by 0 bases, with 7 bases between the two germline ends. The CDR3 DNA reads as TGTGCCTGGCTAGGAACTAACTATGGCTACACCTTC. Its translation is CAWLGTNYGYTF. Full variable domain (remainder filled in from reference TRBV30 and TRBJ1-2): SQTIHQWPATLVQPVGSPLSLECTVEGTSNPNLYWYRQAAGRGLQLLFYSVGIGQISSEVPQNLSASRPQDRQFILSSKKLLLSDSGFYLCAWLGTNYGYTFGSGTRLTVV.

This chain links TRBV18 with TRBJ1-5; the match to TRBD1 covers 9 bases. The germline CDR1 and CDR2 sequences are KGHSH and LQKENI. Trimming at V came to 6 bases and at J to 5 bases, leaving 11 bases not matched to a gene. The CDR3 spans 16 residues. The CDR3 is CASSSGQDRGYQPQHF. CDR3 DNA: TGTGCCAGCTCCTCGGGCCAGGACAGGGGCTATCAGCCCCAGCATTTT.

The rearrangement joins TRBV5-6 to TRBJ2-1; 11 nucleotides line up with TRBD2. This CDR3 region has 16 residues. Germline V CDR1 and CDR2: SGHDT, YYEEEE. With 4 bases clipped from V and 4 bases from J, the junction kept 7 bases outside the gene matches. The DNA for the CDR3 is TGTGCCAGCAGCACCTCACTAGCGGGGGTGTACAATGAGCAGTTCTTC. It codes for CASSTSLAGVYNEQFF.